One sample yielded the 12 T cell receptor beta chains listed below, sequenced in a study of glioma-infiltrating T cells after dendritic cell vaccination (dated by TCRdb to 2015 to 2016). The library was produced with the immunoSEQ multiplex PCR assay. This is the immuneACCESS table as TCRdb keeps it, with only in-frame sequences that have V and J called. A part of the clones is gone; compared with another copy, unresolved V genes explain less than half, and the rest is unexplained. This sample lists tens of thousands of clones; less than 85% were detected once. The biggest ten clones account for around 9.3% of the sample. The time point label corresponds to: after dendritic cell vaccination, including at tumor progression/relapse. The sample here was blood, taken after dendritic cell vaccination. These receptors were obtained from a human donor with glioblastoma.

The CDR3 sequence: CASSTGQGANTEAFF. In DNA, the CDR3 is TGTGCCAGCAGCACCGGACAGGGGGCGAACACTGAAGCTTTCTTT. The chain has TRBV6-1 and TRBJ1-1; 11 bases are shared with TRBD1. The CDR3 spans 15 residues. Trimming took 6 bases from V and 1 from J; bases not matched to a gene: 4. CDR1 and CDR2 from the germline V gene are MNHNS and SASEGT.

The rearrangement uses TRBV12-1 and TRBJ2-7; the DNA was not used to check the table's D call, TRBD2. TRBV12-1 corresponds to a pseudogene. CDR3 length equals 15 residues. CDR3 loop: CASSFGPPGGYEQYF. CDR3 in DNA: TGTGCCAGCAGCTTTGGGCCTCCGGGGGGCTACGAGCAGTACTTC.

The chain is built from TRBV5-6 and TRBJ2-7; 8 bases match TRBD1. CDR3 length equals 16 residues. J gave up 5 bases and V 0 bases, and 10 bases lay outside the gene matches. The germline V gene encodes CDR1 SGHDT and CDR2 YYEEEE. The CDR3 here is CASSLGTRQGYNEQYF. In DNA form, the CDR3 reads TGTGCCAGCAGCTTGGGGACCCGACAGGGGTATAACGAGCAGTACTTC.

The V gene is TRBV18, the J gene TRBJ1-2; 7 bases map to TRBD1. The germline gives CDR1 KGHSH, CDR2 LQKENI. With V trimmed by 3 bases and J by 7 bases, 5 bases remained unmatched. The CDR3 runs 13 residues. CDR3 coding DNA: TGTGCCAGCTCACCGACAGGGACTCGTGGCTACACCTTC. It codes for CASSPTGTRGYTF.

The rearrangement uses TRBV19 and TRBJ1-1; unclear D gene. Trimming removed 5 bases from V and 0 bases from J, with 16 bases in between. Germline CDR1 LNHDA, CDR2 SQIVND (reference sequence). CDR3 length: 16 amino acids. The CDR3 DNA is TGTGCCAGTAGTTCTCCTTTCAGGATTTTGAACACTGAAGCTTTCTTT. Translation: CASSSPFRILNTEAFF.

The chain has TRBV4-1 and TRBJ1-5; a possible D gene is TRBD1 (5 bases). The CDR3 contains 17 residues. Per the germline V gene, CDR1 is MGHRA and CDR2 is YSYEKL. V lost 0 bases, J lost 9 bases, and 21 bases lay in between. CDR3 protein: CASSQDNRQIGVGPQHF. In nucleotides, the CDR3 is TGCGCCAGCAGCCAAGATAACAGGCAAATTGGGGTCGGGCCCCAGCATTTT.

This sequence joins TRBV5-1 and TRBJ2-7; 7 bases line up with TRBD2. CDR1 SGHRS and CDR2 YFSETQ come from the germline V gene. V shed 6 bases, J shed 6 bases, and the junction held 21 bases outside the gene matches. CDR3 size: 17 residues. DNA of the CDR3: TGCGCCAGCACCCTGGTGGGGGGGAGGGAGGGGCCCAGCGAGCAGTACTTC. It is translated as CASTLVGGREGPSEQYF.

This clone was detected a few times. The chain links TRBV7-6 to TRBJ2-1, with a tentative D call TRBD2 (5 bases). This CDR3 comprises 15 residues. Trimming removed 0 bases from V and 4 bases from J, with 10 bases in between. From germline, CDR1 is SGHVS and CDR2 FNYEAQ. DNA for the CDR3: TGTGCCAGCAGCTTAGCGGATGGACTGTACAATGAGCAGTTCTTC. Its translation is CASSLADGLYNEQFF.

This chain uses TRBV18 with TRBJ2-3; the match to TRBD2 covers 7 bases. The CDR3 runs 14 residues. Germline CDR1 and CDR2: KGHSH and LQKENI. V was pared by 5 bases and J by 3 bases, with 5 bases of the junction left unmatched. The CDR3 region has the DNA TGTGCCAGCTCATTGCAGCGGGAAACAGATACGCAGTATTTT. This codes for CASSLQRETDTQYF.

Only one count was recorded for this clone. The chain recombines TRBV9 with TRBJ1-5, with TRBD1 matching 7 bases. V lost 3 bases, J lost 2 bases, and 5 bases stayed unmatched. Germline CDR1 SGDLS, CDR2 YYNGEE. The CDR3 loop spans 15 amino acids. The CDR3 sequence: CASSEQGKGNQPQHF. CDR3 DNA: TGTGCCAGCAGCGAACAGGGGAAGGGCAATCAGCCCCAGCATTTT. Using reference TRBV9 and TRBJ1-5 for the parts outside the CDR3, the full variable domain is DSGVTQTPKHLITATGQRVTLRCSPRSGDLSVYWYQQSLDQGLQFLIQYYNGEERAKGNILERFSAQQFPDLHSELNLSSLELGDSALYFCASSEQGKGNQPQHFGDGTRLSIL.

The rearrangement joins TRBV28 to TRBJ1-5, with 7 nucleotides matching TRBD1. Germline CDR1 and CDR2: MDHEN and SYDVKM. The CDR3 has 13 residues. The trim removed 6 bases at V and 6 bases at J, leaving 5 bases unmatched. The CDR3 DNA is TGTGCCAGCAGAGGGACAGAATTTCAGCCCCAGCATTTT. This encodes CASRGTEFQPQHF.

This CDR3 reads CATNWGQGRTDTQYF. The CDR3 DNA reads as TGTGCCACCAATTGGGGACAGGGGCGCACAGATACGCAGTATTTT. V and J are TRBV6-6 and TRBJ2-3, with 10 nucleotides matching TRBD1. The CDR3 length is 15 residues. CDR1 and CDR2 (germline): MNHNY, SVGAGI (reference sequence). The trim removed 10 bases at V and 1 base at J, leaving 8 bases unmatched.